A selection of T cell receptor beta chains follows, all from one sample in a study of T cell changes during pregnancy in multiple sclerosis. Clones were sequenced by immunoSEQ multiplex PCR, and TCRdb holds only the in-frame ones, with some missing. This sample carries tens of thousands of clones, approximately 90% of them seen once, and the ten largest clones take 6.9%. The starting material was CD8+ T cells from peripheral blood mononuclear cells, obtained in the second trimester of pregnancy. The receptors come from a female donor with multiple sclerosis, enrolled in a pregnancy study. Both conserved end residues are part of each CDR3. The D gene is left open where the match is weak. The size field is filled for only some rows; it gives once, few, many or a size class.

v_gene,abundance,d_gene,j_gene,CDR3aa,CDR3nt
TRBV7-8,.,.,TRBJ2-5,CASSLGAGMGETQYF,TGTGCCAGCAGCTTAGGCGCAGGGATGGGAGAGACCCAGTACTTC
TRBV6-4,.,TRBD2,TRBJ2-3,CASSEGTSGSDTQYF,TGTGCCAGCAGTGAAGGGACTAGCGGGTCAGATACGCAGTATTTT
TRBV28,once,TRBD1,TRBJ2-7,CASSRAGGSYEQYF,TGTGCCAGCAGTCGAGCAGGGGGCTCCTACGAGCAGTACTTC
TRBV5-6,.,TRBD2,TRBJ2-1,CASSLFLGGAYNEQFF,TGTGCCAGCAGCTTGTTTCTCGGGGGGGCCTACAATGAGCAGTTCTTC
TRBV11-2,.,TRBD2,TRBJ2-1,CASSLVRRGVYNEQFF,TGTGCCAGCAGCTTAGTACGGCGGGGGGTATACAATGAGCAGTTCTTC
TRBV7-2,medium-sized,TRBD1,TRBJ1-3,CASSPLTGAGNTIYF,TGTGCCAGCAGCCCTCTGACAGGGGCTGGAAACACCATATATTTT
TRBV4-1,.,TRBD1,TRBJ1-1,CASSYDRETFMNTEAFF,TGCGCCAGCAGCTACGACAGGGAAACCTTTATGAACACTGAAGCTTTCTTT
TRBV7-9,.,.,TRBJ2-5,CASILGGTPKETQYF,TGTGCCAGCATCTTAGGGGGGACACCTAAAGAGACCCAGTACTTC
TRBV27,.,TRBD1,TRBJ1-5,CASSDRGANQPQHF,TGTGCCAGTTCGGACAGGGGGGCAAATCAGCCCCAGCATTTT
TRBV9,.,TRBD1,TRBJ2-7,CASSSGQLPYEQYF,TGTGCCAGCAGCTCGGGACAGTTACCCTACGAGCAGTACTTC
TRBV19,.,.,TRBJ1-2,CASSIGDNTHYGYTF,TGTGCCAGTAGTATTGGGGACAACACACATTATGGCTACACCTTC
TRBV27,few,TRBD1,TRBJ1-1,CASSLGRGTEAFF,TGTGCCAGCAGTTTGGGACGCGGGACAGAGGCTTTCTTT
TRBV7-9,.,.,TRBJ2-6,CASSFSPSGANVLTF,TGTGCCAGCAGCTTTAGCCCCTCTGGGGCCAACGTCCTGACTTTC
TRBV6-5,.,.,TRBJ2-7,CASSSGTFYEQYF,TGTGCCAGCAGTTCGGGAACCTTCTACGAGCAGTACTTC
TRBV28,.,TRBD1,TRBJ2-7,CASSPTGGGGHQYEQYF,TGTGCCAGCAGTCCTACAGGGGGCGGCGGGCACCAATACGAGCAGTACTTC
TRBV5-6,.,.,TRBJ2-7,CASSLAESYYEQYF,TGTGCCAGCAGCTTGGCGGAGAGCTACTACGAGCAGTACTTC
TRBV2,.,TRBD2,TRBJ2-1,CASSVPSGGSGDEQFF,TGTGCCAGCAGTGTCCCATCGGGAGGGAGTGGCGATGAGCAGTTCTTC
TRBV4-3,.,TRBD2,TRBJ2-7,CASSQGGGAFNEQYF,TGCGCCAGCAGCCAGGGCGGGGGGGCTTTCAACGAGCAGTACTTC
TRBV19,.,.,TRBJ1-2,CASSTGGIGYTF,TGTGCCAGCTCTACCGGCGGCATTGGCTACACCTTC
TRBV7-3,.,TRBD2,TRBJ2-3,CASSSGLAGTDTDTQYF,TGTGCCAGCAGCTCCGGACTAGCGGGTACAGACACAGATACGCAGTATTTT
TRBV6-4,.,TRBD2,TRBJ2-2,CASSLSSGGSNTGELFF,TGTGCCAGCAGTTTGTCTAGCGGGGGGTCGAACACCGGGGAGCTGTTTTTT
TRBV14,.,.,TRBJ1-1,CASSQDSYTEMNTEAFF,TGTGCCAGCAGCCAAGACTCTTACACCGAAATGAACACTGAAGCTTTCTTT
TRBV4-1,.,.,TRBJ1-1,CASSPKKWTTEAFF,TGCGCCAGCAGCCCAAAGAAATGGACAACTGAAGCTTTCTTT